This entry lists 5 T cell receptor beta chains sequenced from one sample in a study of cytomegalovirus exposure and HLA in healthy donors. PCR primers comprised 60 Vbeta and 13 Jbeta primers. TCRdb's table, derived via immunoSEQ multiplex PCR, lists solely in-frame clones and lacks some. The repertoire includes roughly 110,000 clones, 65% to 80% of them detected once, and around 2.7% sits in the top ten. The sequencing sample was made of PBMCs. The origin of the receptors is a male donor in good health and CMV-seropositive.

This clone was found a few times. The chain joins TRBV7-2 to TRBJ1-1; 7 positions agree with TRBD1. V was pared by 5 bases and J by 9 bases, with 15 bases of the junction left unmatched. Looked up from germline, CDR1 is SGHTA and CDR2 is FQGNSA. The CDR3 is made up of 15 amino acids. The CDR3 spells CASSNSRSPGQKAFF. CDR3 sequence (DNA): TGTGCCAGCAGCAATTCCAGAAGCCCGGGACAGAAAGCTTTCTTT.

The chain links TRBV7-7 to TRBJ2-1, with D perhaps matching TRBD2 (6 bases). The CDR3 has 16 residues. V was shortened by 5 bases and J by 7 bases, with 21 bases between the two germline ends. CDR1 and CDR2 from the germline V gene are SSHAT and FNYEAQ (reference sequence). The CDR3 coding sequence is TGTGCCAGCAGCCGACTAGAGGGGATCAGCACAAATGAGCAGTTCTTC. This sequence encodes CASSRLEGISTNEQFF.

The rearrangement links TRBV7-3 to TRBJ2-1, with 11 bases that match TRBD1. Germline CDR1 and CDR2: SGHTA and FQGTGA. CDR3 length: 13 amino acids. The V segment lost 4 bases and the J segment 9 bases; nucleotides outside the gene matches: 2. This chain's CDR3 is CASSWTGGGEQFF. CDR3 nucleotides: TGTGCCAGCAGCTGGACAGGGGGCGGTGAGCAGTTCTTC.

The V gene is TRBV5-1, the J gene TRBJ2-5, with D unclear. With 0 bases removed from V and 14 bases from J, the gap between germline ends came to 11 bases. The germline V gene encodes CDR1 SGHRS and CDR2 YFSETQ. This CDR3 has 11 amino acids. Here the CDR3 reads CASSLDKRRYF. The DNA for the CDR3 is TGCGCCAGCAGCTTGGATAAGCGACGTTACTTC.

This clone was recorded once. The rearrangement links TRBV6-5 to TRBJ1-4, with D uncertain. Per germline, CDR1 MNHEY and CDR2 SVGAGI. Trimming took 0 bases from V and 2 from J, leaving 7 bases between them. The CDR3 has 15 residues. The CDR3 nucleotides are TGTGCCAGCAGTTACTCAAGAGGGACTAATGAAAAACTGTTTTTT. It is translated as CASSYSRGTNEKLFF.